These 20 T cell receptor beta chains were all obtained from the same sample, sequenced in a study of spatial heterogeneity in lung cancer. A single record per CDR3 protein comes from TCRdb applying MiXCR to the 5' RACE reads. The sample lists around 120,000 distinct CDR3 sequences; 9.5% to 15% were seen once. Time point reported: blood at routine non-recurrence follow-up after resection. Extraction of whole RNA from tumor, nontumor lung or frozen PBMC preceded unsorted sequencing. The source material was PBMCs, sampled at follow-up. These receptor sequences come from a male donor with early-stage non-small cell lung cancer.

The chain carries TRBV6-6 and TRBJ1-5; D might be TRBD1 (5 bases). Trimming left V 5 bases short and J 2 bases short, with 16 bases between. Germline values: CDR1 MNHNY, CDR2 SVGAGI (reference sequence). CDR3 size: 16 residues. The CDR3 nucleotides read TGTGCCAGCAGTCCTCGACAGACCAGCGGCAATCAGCCCCAGCATTTT. Protein: CASSPRQTSGNQPQHF.

Of note for this clonotype: A much larger clone sits a single nucleotide away, making a read error possible. The chain recombines TRBV28 with TRBJ1-1; D is undetermined. Germline loops: CDR1 MDHEN, CDR2 SYDVKM. Trimming stripped 8 bases from V and 2 bases from J, with 6 bases between. CDR3 length equals 11 residues. CDR3: CASQDNTEAFF. CDR3 DNA sequence: TGTGCCAGCCAGGATAACACTGAAGCTTTCTTT.

This clonotype came up many times. The chain uses TRBV29-1 and TRBJ2-3; 8 bases map to TRBD1. Germline trimming cut 4 bases from V and 2 bases from J; bases unmatched to any gene: 5. The CDR3 runs 14 residues. Germline V CDR1 and CDR2: SQVTM, ANQGSEA. In DNA, the CDR3 is TGCAGCGTTGCTTCAGGGGGCAACACAGATACGCAGTATTTT. Translation: CSVASGGNTDTQYF.

This clonotype came up a few times. The chain carries TRBV20-1 and TRBJ1-6; no definite D call. The CDR3 runs 15 residues. V lost 0 bases to trimming and J lost 2 bases, with 8 bases between them. Per the germline V gene, CDR1 is DFQATT and CDR2 is SNEGSKA (reference sequence). The CDR3 loop is CSARDEGAYNSPLHF. CDR3 DNA sequence: TGCAGTGCTAGAGATGAAGGAGCCTATAATTCACCCCTCCACTTT.

V usage is TRBV2 and J usage is TRBJ1-5; D is possibly TRBD1 (5 bases). The CDR3 runs 16 residues. V was pared by 4 bases and J by 1 base, with 14 bases between. CDR1 SNHLY and CDR2 FYNNEI come from the germline V gene. This CDR3 is CASSVRQPASNQPQHF. Here the CDR3 DNA reads TGTGCCAGCAGTGTGAGACAGCCGGCGAGCAATCAGCCCCAGCATTTT.

This clonotype was detected many times. V and J are TRBV29-1 and TRBJ2-7; 11 bases match TRBD1. V lost 6 bases and J lost 2; bases outside the gene matches: 6. The CDR3 runs to 14 residues. Germline V CDR1 and CDR2: SQVTM, ANQGSEA. CDR3 DNA: TGCAGCGTAGGTAGGACAGGGGGCCCCTACGAGCAGTACTTC. Translated: CSVGRTGGPYEQYF.

The rearrangement uses TRBV5-1 and TRBJ1-2; 8 bases fit TRBD1. Germline V CDR1 and CDR2: SGHRS, YFSETQ. This CDR3 is 18 amino acids long. J gave up 5 bases and V 0 bases, and 15 bases lay outside the gene matches. In DNA, the CDR3 is TGCGCCAGCAGCTTGGAAGGGGCAGGGGGCGGTCCCTTATATGGCTACACCTTC. As protein: CASSLEGAGGGPLYGYTF.

This clonotype appeared many times. In DNA form, the CDR3 reads TGTGCCAGCAGCCCAGACAGGGGGCCTCAGCCCCAGCATTTT. Translating gives CASSPDRGPQPQHF. V gene TRBV7-2 combines with J gene TRBJ1-5, with 10 bases that match TRBD1. The CDR3 contains 14 residues. V was clipped by 5 bases and J by 6 bases; unmatched bases: 4. CDR1 is SGHTA and CDR2 is FQGNSA in the germline V gene.

The chain combines TRBV7-6 with TRBJ1-2; 7 bases are shared with TRBD1. The trim removed 2 bases at V and 0 bases at J, leaving 6 bases unmatched. From germline, CDR1 is SGHVS and CDR2 FNYEAQ. The CDR3 loop spans 16 amino acids. This CDR3 reads CASSLYPRGANYGYTF. DNA for the CDR3: TGTGCCAGCAGCTTATATCCCAGGGGGGCTAACTATGGCTACACCTTC.

This clonotype came up many times. The chain recombines TRBV20-1 with TRBJ1-2; TRBD1 might be the D (5 bases). The CDR3 has 15 residues. Trimming took off 6 bases at V and 3 bases at J, with 20 bases between the two ends. Germline lookup yields CDR1 DFQATT and CDR2 SNEGSKA (reference sequence). The CDR3 loop reads CSATGTAYPDYGYTF. The DNA for the CDR3 is TGCAGTGCAACCGGGACCGCATACCCGGACTATGGCTACACCTTC.

This clonotype turned up a few times. The chain joins TRBV27 to TRBJ2-1; D not certain. The CDR3 is made up of 12 amino acids. V was pared by 4 bases and J by 9 bases, with 10 bases between. Germline V lookup: CDR1 MNHEY, CDR2 SMNVEV (reference sequence). In nucleotides, the CDR3 is TGTGCCAGCAGTTCCCTAGTGGGTGAGCAGTTCTTC. The encoded protein is CASSSLVGEQFF.

This clonotype has only a few counts. The chain recombines TRBV20-1 with TRBJ2-7; no clear D. The CDR3 extends over 12 amino acids. Germline V gene sequence: CDR1 DFQATT, CDR2 SNEGSKA (reference sequence). Trimming took off 2 bases at V and 5 bases at J, with 10 bases between the two ends. The CDR3 protein is CSARSTTHEQYF. The CDR3 DNA is TGCAGTGCTAGATCTACTACACACGAGCAGTACTTC.

The rearrangement links TRBV7-8 to TRBJ2-1; D is perhaps TRBD1 or TRBD2 (5 bases each). Looked up from germline, CDR1 is SGHVS and CDR2 is FQNEAQ. V shed 5 bases and J shed 6 bases, with 14 bases lying between them. CDR3 length: 14 residues. CDR3 coding DNA: TGTGCCAGCAGCCCCGGGACCAAATTCAATGAGCAGTTCTTC. Its translation: CASSPGTKFNEQFF.

The chain recombines TRBV24-1 with TRBJ1-5; D is perhaps TRBD1 (6 bases). The CDR3 contains 16 residues. The germline gives CDR1 KGHDR, CDR2 SFDVKD. Trimming removed 4 bases at V and 0 bases at J, with 12 bases between. The CDR3 is CATSEPGTSSNQPQHF. DNA of the CDR3: TGTGCCACCAGTGAACCCGGGACATCTAGCAATCAGCCCCAGCATTTT.

V is TRBV27 and J is TRBJ2-3; 13 nucleotides match TRBD2. Germline CDR1 is MNHEY and CDR2 is SMNVEV (reference sequence). The CDR3 is 16 residues long. The V and J ends lost 6 bases and 2 bases, in that order; junction bases with no gene match: 5. The chain's CDR3 is CASRRLAGGHTDTQYF. The CDR3 bases are TGTGCCAGCAGGCGACTAGCGGGGGGCCACACAGATACGCAGTATTTT.

The chain employs TRBV20-1 and TRBJ1-5; D perhaps matches TRBD1 (6 bases). Germline assignment: CDR1 DFQATT and CDR2 SNEGSKA (reference sequence). Trimming removed 6 bases from V and 5 bases from J, with 20 bases in between. The CDR3 totals 15 residues. The CDR3 nucleotides are TGCAGTGCCCCGGGCCCGCAGGGGAAGGATCAGCCCCAGCATTTT. Translated, it gives CSAPGPQGKDQPQHF.

Notes on this clonotype: This could be a read error, since a much larger clone is one nucleotide away. This rearrangement joins TRBV10-3 to TRBJ1-3; no definite D call. Germline CDR1 ENHRY, CDR2 SYGVKD. The CDR3 spans 15 residues. The CDR3 reads CVISESRNSGNTIYF. CDR3 sequence (DNA): TGTGTCATCAGTGAGTCCCGGAACTCTGGAAACACCATATATTTT.

CDR3 residues: CASSEGADTQYF. The CDR3 bases are TGCGCCAGCAGTGAGGGGGCAGATACGCAGTATTTT. The V and J genes are TRBV10-1 and TRBJ2-3, with D unresolved. V was pared by 2 bases and J by 4 bases, with 4 bases between. The V gene's germline CDR1 is WNHNN and CDR2 SYGVQD (reference sequence). The CDR3 covers 12 residues.

V is TRBV7-9 and J is TRBJ2-5; D tentatively reads TRBD1 or TRBD2 (5 bases each). CDR1 and CDR2 (germline): SEHNR, FQNEAQ (reference sequence). The CDR3 extends over 14 amino acids. CDR3: CAVSRGRVEETQYF. The CDR3 nucleotides are TGTGCGGTTTCTCGGGGCAGGGTGGAAGAGACCCAGTACTTC.

This clonotype was counted only a few times. The rearrangement joins TRBV10-3 to TRBJ2-2; D gene unclear. The germline V and J ends were trimmed by 6 bases and 4 bases, with 6 bases remaining between them. CDR3 length equals 12 residues. Germline V gene lookup returns CDR1 ENHRY and CDR2 SYGVKD. CDR3 coding DNA: TGTGCCATCAGGGATTCCACCGGGGAGCTGTTTTTT. Residues: CAIRDSTGELFF.